This TCR beta chain was profiled in a study of tissue T cells after allogeneic stem cell transplantation. Across the whole study: Several lines of graft-versus-host disease therapy were given to all patients, all with gastrointestinal involvement. CD3+ T cells were flow-sorted when enough cells; otherwise DNA extracted directly. Study results and caveats: Limitations included a small, clinically heterogeneous cohort and limited sampling depth.

With respect to this clone: The antigen is not known.

Trimming pared 5 bases from V and 2 bases from J, leaving 12 bases between. Germline assignment: CDR1 LNHDA and CDR2 SQIVND (reference sequence). This CDR3 is built from 14 residues. Some clones are missing from TCRdb's copy, which holds only in-frame ones; the method was immunoSEQ multiplex PCR. Of fewer than 7,500 clones detected, 75% to 85% appear once; the ten largest clones hold 4.5% to 7%. This TCR was sampled from a man aged 35 to 69 who later had graft-versus-host disease after an allogeneic stem cell transplant. The sequencing used blood, collected before transplantation. The chain recombines TRBV19 with TRBJ1-1; a weak D match, TRBD1 (5 bases). The CDR3 reads CASSPQGGNTEAFF. DNA of the CDR3: TGTGCCAGTAGTCCCCAGGGCGGAAACACTGAAGCTTTCTTT.